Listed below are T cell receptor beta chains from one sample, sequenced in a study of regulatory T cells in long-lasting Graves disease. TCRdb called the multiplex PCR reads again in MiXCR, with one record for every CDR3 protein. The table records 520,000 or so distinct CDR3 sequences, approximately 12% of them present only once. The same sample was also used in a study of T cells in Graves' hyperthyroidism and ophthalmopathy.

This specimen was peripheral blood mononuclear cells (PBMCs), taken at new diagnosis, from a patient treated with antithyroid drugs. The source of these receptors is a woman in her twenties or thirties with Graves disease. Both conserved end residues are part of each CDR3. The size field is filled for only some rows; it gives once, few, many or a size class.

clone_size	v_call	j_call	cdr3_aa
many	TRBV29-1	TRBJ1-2	CSVVRGRYYGYTF
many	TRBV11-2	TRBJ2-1	CASSFSGLAGGPEQFF
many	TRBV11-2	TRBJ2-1	CASSLELAASYNEQFF
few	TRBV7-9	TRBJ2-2	CASSFMVRRGTGELFF
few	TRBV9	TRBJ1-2	CASSVGGANYGYTF
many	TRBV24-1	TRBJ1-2	CATSKRDNYGYTF
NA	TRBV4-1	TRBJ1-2	CASSQVFPNYGYTF
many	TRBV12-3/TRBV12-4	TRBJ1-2	CASSLLLTVSLYGYTF
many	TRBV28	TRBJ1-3	CASSSTAIGNTIYF
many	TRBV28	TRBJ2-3	CASSMTGVTDTQYF
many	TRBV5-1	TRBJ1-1	CASSLLTGNYATEAFF
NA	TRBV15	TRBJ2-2	CATSRDGGLVAGELFF
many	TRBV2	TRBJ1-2	CASTEGYGYTF
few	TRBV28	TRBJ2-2	CASGSWASGNTGELFF
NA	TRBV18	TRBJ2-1	CASSPNVLAGRNNEQFF
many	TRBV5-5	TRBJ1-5	CASSWIQDQPQHF
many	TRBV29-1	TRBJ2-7	CSARGQRYEQYF
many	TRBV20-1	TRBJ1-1	CSAPLHTEAFF
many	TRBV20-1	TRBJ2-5	CSATGTSGRAGETQYF
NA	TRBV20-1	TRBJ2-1	CSATKTSGRGVSYNEQFF
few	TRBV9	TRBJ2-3	CASSPRDDTPADTQYF
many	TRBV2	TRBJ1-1	CASKGRDTEAFF
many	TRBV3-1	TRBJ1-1	CASSQGYDTEAFF
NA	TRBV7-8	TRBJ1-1	CASTKRGPTEASF
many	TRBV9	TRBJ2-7	CASSVASGGTYEQYF
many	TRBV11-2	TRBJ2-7	CASSPWTGDSYEQYF
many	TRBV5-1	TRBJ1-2	CASSLVNGDYGYTF
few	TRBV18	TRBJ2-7	CASSRSGRANYEQYF
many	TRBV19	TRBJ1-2	CASSRDRAWSGYTF
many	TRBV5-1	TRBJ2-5	CASSFGTRLQETQYF
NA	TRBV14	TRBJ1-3	CASSHGSGRVIRNTIYF
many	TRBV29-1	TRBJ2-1	CSAAERSGGNEQFF
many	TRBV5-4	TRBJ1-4	CASSWTGPNEKLFF
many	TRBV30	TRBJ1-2	CAWSPYGGESGYTF
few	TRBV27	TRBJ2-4	CASSLSPGTGANIQYF
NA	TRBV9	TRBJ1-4	CASSVEVDEKLFF
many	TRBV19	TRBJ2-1	CASSPHLRSYNEQFF
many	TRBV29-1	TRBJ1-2	CSVGLTEGSGYTF
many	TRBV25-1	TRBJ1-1	CASSEWGSSSTEAFF